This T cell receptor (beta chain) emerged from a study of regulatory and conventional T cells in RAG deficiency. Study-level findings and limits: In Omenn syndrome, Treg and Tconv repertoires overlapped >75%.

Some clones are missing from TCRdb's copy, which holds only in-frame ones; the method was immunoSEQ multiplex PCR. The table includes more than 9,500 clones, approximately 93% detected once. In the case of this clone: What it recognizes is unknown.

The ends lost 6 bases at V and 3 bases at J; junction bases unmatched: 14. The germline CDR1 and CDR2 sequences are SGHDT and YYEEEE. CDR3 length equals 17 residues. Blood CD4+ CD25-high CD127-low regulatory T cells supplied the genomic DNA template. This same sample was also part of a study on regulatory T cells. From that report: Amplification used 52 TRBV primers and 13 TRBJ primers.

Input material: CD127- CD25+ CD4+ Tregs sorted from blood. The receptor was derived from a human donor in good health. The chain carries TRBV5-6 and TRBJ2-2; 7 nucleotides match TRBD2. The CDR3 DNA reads TGTGCCAGCATCCCAGTAGGTGGGGGGGGATACACCGGGGAGCTGTTTTTT. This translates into CASIPVGGGGYTGELFF.